What follows is one T cell receptor beta chain and its context. The germline CDR1 and CDR2 sequences are SGHAT and FQDESV (reference sequence). The V and J ends lost 2 bases and 6 bases, in that order; junction bases with no gene match: 8. This CDR3 has 15 residues. Some clones are missing from TCRdb's copy, which holds only in-frame ones; the method was immunoSEQ multiplex PCR. The sample lists about 77,000 clones, over 80% occurring once. The data belong to a study of control samples from healthy donors and cancer patients. This TCR was recovered from a woman aged 55 to 70 in good health. Material for sequencing was blood. The chain uses TRBV11-1 and TRBJ2-3; 7 bases agree with TRBD2. The CDR3 DNA reads as TGTGCCAGCAGCTTAATGGCGGGAGCGGCGGATACGCAGTATTTT. Translated, it gives CASSLMAGAADTQYF.